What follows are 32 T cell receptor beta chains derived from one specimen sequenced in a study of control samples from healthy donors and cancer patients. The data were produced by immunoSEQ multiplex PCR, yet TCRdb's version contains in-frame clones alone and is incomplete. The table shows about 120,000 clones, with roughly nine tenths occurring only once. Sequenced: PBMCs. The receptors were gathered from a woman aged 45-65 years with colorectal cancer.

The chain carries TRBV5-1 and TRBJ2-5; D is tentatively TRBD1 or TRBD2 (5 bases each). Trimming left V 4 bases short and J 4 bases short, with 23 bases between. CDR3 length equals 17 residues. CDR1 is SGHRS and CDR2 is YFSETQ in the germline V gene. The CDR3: CASSTTLGRGIGETQYF. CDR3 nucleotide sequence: TGCGCCAGCAGCACAACCTTGGGACGAGGAATAGGAGAGACCCAGTACTTC.

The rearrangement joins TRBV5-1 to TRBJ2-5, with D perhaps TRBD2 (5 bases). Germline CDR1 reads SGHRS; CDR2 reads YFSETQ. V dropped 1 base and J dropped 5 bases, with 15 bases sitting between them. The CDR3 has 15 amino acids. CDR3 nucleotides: TGCGCCAGCAGCTTGTATCAGGCCACGGGGGAGACCCAGTACTTC. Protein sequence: CASSLYQATGETQYF.

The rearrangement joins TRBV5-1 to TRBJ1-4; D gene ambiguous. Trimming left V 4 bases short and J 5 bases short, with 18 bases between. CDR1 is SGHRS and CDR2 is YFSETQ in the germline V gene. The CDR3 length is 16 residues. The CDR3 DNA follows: TGCGCCAGCAGCGGCGGACTGACACCGCGGAATGAAAAACTGTTTTTT. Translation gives CASSGGLTPRNEKLFF. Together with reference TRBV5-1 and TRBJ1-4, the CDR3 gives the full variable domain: KAGVTQTPRYLIKTRGQQVTLSCSPISGHRSVSWYQQTPGQGLQFLFEYFSETQRNKGNFPGRFSGRQFSNSRSEMNVSTLELGDSALYLCASSGGLTPRNEKLFFGSGTQLSVL.

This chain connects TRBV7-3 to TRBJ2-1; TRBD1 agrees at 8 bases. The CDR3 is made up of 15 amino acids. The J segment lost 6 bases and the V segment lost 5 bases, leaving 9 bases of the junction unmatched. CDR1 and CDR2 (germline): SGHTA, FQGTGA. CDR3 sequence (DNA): TGTGCCAGCAGCCCTAGACAGGGGCCATTCAATGAGCAGTTCTTC. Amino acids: CASSPRQGPFNEQFF.

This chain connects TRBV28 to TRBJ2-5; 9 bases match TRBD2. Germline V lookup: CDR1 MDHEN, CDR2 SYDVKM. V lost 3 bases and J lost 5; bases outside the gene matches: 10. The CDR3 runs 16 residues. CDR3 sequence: CASSFGRGRVGETQYF. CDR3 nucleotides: TGTGCCAGCAGTTTTGGGCGCGGGAGGGTTGGGGAGACCCAGTACTTC. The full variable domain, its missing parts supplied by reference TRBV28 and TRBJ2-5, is DVKVTQSSRYLVKRTGEKVFLECVQDMDHENMFWYRQDPGLGLRLIYFSYDVKMKEKGDIPEGYSVSREKKERFSLILESASTNQTSMYLCASSFGRGRVGETQYFGPGTRLLVL.

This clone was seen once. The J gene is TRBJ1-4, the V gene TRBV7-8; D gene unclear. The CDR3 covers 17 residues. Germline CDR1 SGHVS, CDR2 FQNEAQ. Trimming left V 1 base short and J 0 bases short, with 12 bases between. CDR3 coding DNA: TGTGCCAGCAGCTTAGTAGCGGGTAGCGCAACTAATGAAAAACTGTTTTTT. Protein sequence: CASSLVAGSATNEKLFF.

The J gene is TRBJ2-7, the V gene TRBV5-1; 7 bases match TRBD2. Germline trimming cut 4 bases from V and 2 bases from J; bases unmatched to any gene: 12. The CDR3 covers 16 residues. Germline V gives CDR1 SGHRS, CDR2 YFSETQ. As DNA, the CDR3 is TGCGCCAGCAGCCGTCAGGGACTAATCCCGACCTACGAGCAGTACTTC. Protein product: CASSRQGLIPTYEQYF.

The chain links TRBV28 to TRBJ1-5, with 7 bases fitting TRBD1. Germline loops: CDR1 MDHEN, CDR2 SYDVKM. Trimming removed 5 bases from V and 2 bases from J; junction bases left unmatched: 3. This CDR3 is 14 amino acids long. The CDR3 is CASSPGQGNQPQHF. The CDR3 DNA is TGTGCCAGCAGTCCCGGACAGGGCAATCAGCCCCAGCATTTT.

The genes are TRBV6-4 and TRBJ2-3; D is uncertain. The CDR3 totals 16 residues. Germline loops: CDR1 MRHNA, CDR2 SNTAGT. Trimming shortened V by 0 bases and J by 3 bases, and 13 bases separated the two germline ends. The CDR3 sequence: CASSDSSGSMTDTQYF. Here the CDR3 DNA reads TGTGCCAGCAGTGACTCGAGTGGCTCCATGACAGATACGCAGTATTTT.

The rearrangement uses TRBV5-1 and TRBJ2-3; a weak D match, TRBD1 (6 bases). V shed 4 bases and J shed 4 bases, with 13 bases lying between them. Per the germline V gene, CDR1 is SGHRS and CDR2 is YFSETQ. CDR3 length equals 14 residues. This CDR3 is CASSPQGPPDTQYF. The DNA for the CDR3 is TGCGCCAGCAGCCCTCAGGGGCCCCCAGATACGCAGTATTTT.

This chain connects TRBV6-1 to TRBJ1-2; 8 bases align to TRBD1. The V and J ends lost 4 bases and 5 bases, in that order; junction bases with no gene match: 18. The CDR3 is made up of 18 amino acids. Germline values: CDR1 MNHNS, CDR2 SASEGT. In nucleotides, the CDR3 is TGTGCCAGCAGTGGTCAGCGGACAGGGACGCAGGTCGGGTATGGCTACACCTTC. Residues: CASSGQRTGTQVGYGYTF.

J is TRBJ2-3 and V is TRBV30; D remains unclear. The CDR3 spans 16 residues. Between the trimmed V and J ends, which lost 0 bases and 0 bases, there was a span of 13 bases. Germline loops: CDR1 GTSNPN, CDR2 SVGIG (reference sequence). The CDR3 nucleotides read TGTGCCTGGAGTGTAACGGGCGCCCGAAGCACAGATACGCAGTATTTT. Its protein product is CAWSVTGARSTDTQYF.

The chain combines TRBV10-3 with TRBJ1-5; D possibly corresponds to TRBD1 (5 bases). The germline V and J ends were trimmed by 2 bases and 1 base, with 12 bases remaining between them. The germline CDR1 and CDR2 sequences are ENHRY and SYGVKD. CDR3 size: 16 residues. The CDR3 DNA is TGTGCCATCAGTGAGACGCCCGGGGGGAGCAATCAGCCCCAGCATTTT. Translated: CAISETPGGSNQPQHF.

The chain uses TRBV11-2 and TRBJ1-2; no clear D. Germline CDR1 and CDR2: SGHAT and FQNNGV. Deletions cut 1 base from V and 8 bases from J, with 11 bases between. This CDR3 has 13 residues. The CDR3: CASSLGTMWGYTF. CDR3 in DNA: TGTGCCAGCAGCTTAGGAACCATGTGGGGCTACACCTTC.

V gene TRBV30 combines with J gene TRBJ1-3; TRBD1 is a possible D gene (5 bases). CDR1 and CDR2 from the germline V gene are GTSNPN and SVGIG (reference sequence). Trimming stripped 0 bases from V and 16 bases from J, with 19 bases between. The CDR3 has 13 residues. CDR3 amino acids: CAWSVMRGASVYF. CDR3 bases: TGTGCCTGGAGTGTAATGCGTGGGGCCTCGGTGTATTTT.

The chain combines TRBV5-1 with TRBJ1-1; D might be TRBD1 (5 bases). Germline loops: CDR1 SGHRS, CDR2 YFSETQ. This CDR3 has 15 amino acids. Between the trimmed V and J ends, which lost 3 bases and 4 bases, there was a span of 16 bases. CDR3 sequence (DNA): TGCGCCAGCAGCTCCGGGACTAAAAGGGGCACTGAAGCTTTCTTT. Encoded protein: CASSSGTKRGTEAFF.

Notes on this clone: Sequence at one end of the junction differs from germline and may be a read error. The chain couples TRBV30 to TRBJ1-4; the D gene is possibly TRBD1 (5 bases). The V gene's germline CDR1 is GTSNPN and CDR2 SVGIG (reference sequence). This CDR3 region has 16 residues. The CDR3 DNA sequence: TGTGCCTGGAAGGGACCAGGAGTGGGAGCTAATGAAAAGCTGTTTTTT. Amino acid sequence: CAWKGPGVGANEKLFF.

Written as DNA, the CDR3 is TGTGCCAGACATACGAACAGGGGGCTTAACACCGGGGAGCTGTTTTTT. It specifies CARHTNRGLNTGELFF. The chain couples TRBV7-2 to TRBJ2-2, with 9 bases lining up with TRBD1. This CDR3 is 16 amino acids long. J gave up 2 bases and V 9 bases, and 10 bases lay outside the gene matches. Germline-derived CDR1 and CDR2 are SGHTA and FQGNSA.

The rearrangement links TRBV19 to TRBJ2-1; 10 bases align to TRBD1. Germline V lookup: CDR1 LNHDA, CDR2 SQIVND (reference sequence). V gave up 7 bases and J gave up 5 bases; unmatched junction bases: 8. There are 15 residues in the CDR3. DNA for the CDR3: TGTGCCAGTAACCCCCGGGACAGGGGCGACAATGAGCAGTTCTTC. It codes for CASNPRDRGDNEQFF.

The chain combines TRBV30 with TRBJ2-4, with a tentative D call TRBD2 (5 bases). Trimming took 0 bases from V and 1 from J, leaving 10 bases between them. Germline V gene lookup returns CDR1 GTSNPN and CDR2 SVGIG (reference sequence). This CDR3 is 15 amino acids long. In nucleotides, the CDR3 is TGTGCCTGGAGTGTAATACTAGGGGCCAAAAACATTCAGTACTTC. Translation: CAWSVILGAKNIQYF.

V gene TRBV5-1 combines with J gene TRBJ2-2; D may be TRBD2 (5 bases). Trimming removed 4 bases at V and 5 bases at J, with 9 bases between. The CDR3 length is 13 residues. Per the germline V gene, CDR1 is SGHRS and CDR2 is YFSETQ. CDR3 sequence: CASSPRATGELFF. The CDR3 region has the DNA TGCGCCAGCAGCCCGAGGGCTACCGGGGAGCTGTTTTTT.

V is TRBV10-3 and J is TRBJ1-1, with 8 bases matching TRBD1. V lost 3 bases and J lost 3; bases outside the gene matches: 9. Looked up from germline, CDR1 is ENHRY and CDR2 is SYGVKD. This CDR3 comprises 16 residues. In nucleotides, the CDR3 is TGTGCCATCAGTGATCCGGGACAGGCCGGGGACACTGAAGCTTTCTTT. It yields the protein CAISDPGQAGDTEAFF.

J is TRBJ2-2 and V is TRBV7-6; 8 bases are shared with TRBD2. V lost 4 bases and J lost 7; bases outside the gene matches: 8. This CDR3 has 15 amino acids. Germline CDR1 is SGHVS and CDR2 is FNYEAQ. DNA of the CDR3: TGTGCCAGCAGCTCGCGAGCGGGAGCTGTCGGGGAGCTGTTTTTT. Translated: CASSSRAGAVGELFF.

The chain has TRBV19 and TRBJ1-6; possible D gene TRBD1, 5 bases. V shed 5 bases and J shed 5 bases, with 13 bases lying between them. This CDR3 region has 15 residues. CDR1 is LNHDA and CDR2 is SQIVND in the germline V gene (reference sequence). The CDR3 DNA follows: TGTGCCAGTAGTCGGTCCTGGGGGGATAATTCACCCCTCCACTTT. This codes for CASSRSWGDNSPLHF.

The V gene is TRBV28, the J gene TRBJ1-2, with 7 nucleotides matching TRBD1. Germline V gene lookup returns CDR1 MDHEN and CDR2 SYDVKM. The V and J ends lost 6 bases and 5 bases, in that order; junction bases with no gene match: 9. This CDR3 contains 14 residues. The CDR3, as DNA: TGTGCCAGCAGAGAACAGGGGACCCTTTATGGCTACACCTTC. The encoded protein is CASREQGTLYGYTF.

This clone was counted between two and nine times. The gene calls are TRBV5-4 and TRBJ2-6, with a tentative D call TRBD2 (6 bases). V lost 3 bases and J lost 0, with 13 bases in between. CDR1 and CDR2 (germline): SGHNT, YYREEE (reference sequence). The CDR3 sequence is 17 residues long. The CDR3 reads CASSSPGLTSGANVLTF. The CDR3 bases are TGTGCCAGCAGCTCACCGGGACTTACCTCTGGGGCCAACGTCCTGACTTTC.

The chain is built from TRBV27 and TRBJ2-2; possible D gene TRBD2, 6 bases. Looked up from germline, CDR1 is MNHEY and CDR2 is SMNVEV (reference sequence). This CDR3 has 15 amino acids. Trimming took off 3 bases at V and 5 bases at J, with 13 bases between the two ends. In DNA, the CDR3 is TGTGCCAGCAGTTTTGGGGGGACCGGGACCGGGGAGCTGTTTTTT. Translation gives CASSFGGTGTGELFF.

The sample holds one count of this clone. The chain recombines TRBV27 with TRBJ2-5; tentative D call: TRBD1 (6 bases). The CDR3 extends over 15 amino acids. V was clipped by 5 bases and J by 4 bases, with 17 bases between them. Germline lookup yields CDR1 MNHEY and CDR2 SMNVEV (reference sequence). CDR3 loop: CASSHWTDRRETQYF. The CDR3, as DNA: TGTGCCAGCAGTCACTGGACAGATAGGAGAGAGACCCAGTACTTC.

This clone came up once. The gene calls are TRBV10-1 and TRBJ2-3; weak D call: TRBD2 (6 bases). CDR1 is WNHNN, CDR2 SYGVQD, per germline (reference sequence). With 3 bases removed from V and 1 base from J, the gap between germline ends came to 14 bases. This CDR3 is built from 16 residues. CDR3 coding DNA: TGCGCCAGCAGTGACCCCAAGACGGGGGGCACAGATACGCAGTATTTT. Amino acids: CASSDPKTGGTDTQYF.

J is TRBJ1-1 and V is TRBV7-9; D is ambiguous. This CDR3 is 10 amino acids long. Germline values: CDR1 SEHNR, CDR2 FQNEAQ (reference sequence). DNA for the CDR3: TGTGCGGGAGGTAGCACTGAAGCTTTCTTT. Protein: CAGGSTEAFF.

The DNA for the CDR3 is TGTGCCAGCAGCGAGACTCACGAGGACACTGAAGCTTTCTTT. It encodes CASSETHEDTEAFF. The V call is TRBV21-1, the J call TRBJ1-1. TRBV21-1 is a listed pseudogene. The CDR3 has 14 amino acids.

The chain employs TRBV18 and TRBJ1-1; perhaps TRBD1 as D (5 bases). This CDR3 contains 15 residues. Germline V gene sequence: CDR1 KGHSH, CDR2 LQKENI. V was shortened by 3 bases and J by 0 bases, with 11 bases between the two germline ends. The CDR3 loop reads CASSPLEGLNTEAFF. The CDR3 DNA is TGTGCCAGCTCACCCCTGGAGGGGTTGAACACTGAAGCTTTCTTT.